There are a few counts of the clone carrying this T cell receptor (beta chain). Its matching antigen is unknown. Extracted from the samples, RNA was reverse transcribed into cDNA to serve as the sequencing template. Data came from immunoSEQ multiplex PCR; TCRdb stores just in-frame clones and leaves some out. The sample has about 200,000 clones, 35% to 40% seen once. The data were taken from a study of CD8+ T cells in alopecia areata. About the research overall: Patients in the study were on tofacitinib for 6 to 18 months, then off it for 6 months. Affected scalp percentage gauged treated patients' severity. Study-level results: Tofacitinib significantly brought down scalp clonality and expanded CD8+ clones among top 100. In lesional scalp, particularly from alopecia totalis/universalis, clonality was higher than in normal scalp.

Per the germline V gene, CDR1 is LNHDA and CDR2 is SQIVND (reference sequence). The CDR3 has 13 amino acids. V lost 3 bases to trimming and J lost 6 bases, with 11 bases between them. The treatment here: oral pan-JAK inhibitor, 5-10 mg twice daily. The starting material was CD4+ T cells sorted from blood, obtained at approximately week 30, from a patient treated with tofacitinib. The V and J genes are TRBV19 and TRBJ1-2, with no clear D. This clonotype originated in a human donor with alopecia areata. The CDR3 DNA sequence: TGTGCCAGTAGTATCAAGGTCGCGCATGGCTACACCTTC. The encoded protein is CASSIKVAHGYTF.